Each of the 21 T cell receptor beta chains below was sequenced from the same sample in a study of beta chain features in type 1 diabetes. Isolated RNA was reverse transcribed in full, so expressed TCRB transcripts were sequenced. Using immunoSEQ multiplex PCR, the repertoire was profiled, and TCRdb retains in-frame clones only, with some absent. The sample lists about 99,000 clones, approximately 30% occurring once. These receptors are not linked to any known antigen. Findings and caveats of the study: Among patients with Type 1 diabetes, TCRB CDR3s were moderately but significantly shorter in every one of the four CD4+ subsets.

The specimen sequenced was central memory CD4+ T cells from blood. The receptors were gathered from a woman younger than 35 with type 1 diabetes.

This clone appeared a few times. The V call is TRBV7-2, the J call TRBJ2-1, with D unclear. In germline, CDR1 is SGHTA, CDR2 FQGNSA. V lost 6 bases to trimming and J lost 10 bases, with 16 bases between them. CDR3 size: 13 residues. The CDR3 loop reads CASRSSAEPEQFF. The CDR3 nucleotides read TGTGCCAGCAGGTCGTCGGCGGAACCGGAGCAGTTCTTC.

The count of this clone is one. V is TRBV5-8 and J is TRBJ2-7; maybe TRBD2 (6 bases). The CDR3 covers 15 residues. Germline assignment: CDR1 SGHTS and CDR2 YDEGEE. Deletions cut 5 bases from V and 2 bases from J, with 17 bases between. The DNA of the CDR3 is TGTGCCAGCAGTCCGCGGAGACTAGGGACCTACGAGCAGTACTTC. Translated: CASSPRRLGTYEQYF.

The CDR3 sequence: CSVQGSGETQYF. The CDR3, as DNA: TGCAGCGTTCAGGGGAGCGGAGAGACCCAGTACTTC. The chain uses TRBV29-1 and TRBJ2-5; weak D call: TRBD1 (6 bases). Germline V gene sequence: CDR1 SQVTM, CDR2 ANQGSEA. This CDR3 spans 12 amino acids. Trimming left V 5 bases short and J 4 bases short, with 11 bases between.

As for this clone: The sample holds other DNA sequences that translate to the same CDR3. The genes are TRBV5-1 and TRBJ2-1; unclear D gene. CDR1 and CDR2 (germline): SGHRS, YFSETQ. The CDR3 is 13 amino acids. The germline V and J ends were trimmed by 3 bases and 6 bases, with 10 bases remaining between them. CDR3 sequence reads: CASSSNLGNEQFF. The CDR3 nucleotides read TGCGCCAGCAGCTCCAACCTCGGCAATGAGCAGTTCTTC.

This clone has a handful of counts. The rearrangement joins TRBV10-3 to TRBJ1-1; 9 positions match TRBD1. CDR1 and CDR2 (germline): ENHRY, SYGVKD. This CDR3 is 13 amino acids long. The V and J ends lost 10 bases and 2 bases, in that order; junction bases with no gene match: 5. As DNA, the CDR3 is TGTGCCACCAGGACAGGGGCCAACACTGAAGCTTTCTTT. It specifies CATRTGANTEAFF.

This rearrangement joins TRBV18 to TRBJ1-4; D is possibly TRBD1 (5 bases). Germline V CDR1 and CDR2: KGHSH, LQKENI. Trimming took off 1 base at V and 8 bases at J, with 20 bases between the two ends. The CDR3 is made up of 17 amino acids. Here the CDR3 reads CASSPRGSQREGEKLFF. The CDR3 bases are TGTGCCAGCTCACCACGGGGCAGTCAACGAGAAGGAGAAAAACTGTTTTTT.

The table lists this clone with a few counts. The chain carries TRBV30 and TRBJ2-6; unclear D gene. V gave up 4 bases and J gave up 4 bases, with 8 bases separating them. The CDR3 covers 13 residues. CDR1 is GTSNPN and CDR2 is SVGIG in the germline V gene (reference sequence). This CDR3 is CAWNRRGANVLTF. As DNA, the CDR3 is TGTGCCTGGAACAGACGAGGGGCCAACGTCCTGACTTTC.

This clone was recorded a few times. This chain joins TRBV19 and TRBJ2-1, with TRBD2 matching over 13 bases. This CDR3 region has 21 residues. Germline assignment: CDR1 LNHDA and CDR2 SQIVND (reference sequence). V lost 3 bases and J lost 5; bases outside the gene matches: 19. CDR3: CASSMNSGTGGLAGLNNEQFF. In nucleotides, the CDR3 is TGTGCCAGTAGTATGAATTCGGGAACAGGGGGACTAGCGGGACTCAACAATGAGCAGTTCTTC. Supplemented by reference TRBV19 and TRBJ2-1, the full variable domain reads DGGITQSPKYLFRKEGQNVTLSCEQNLNHDAMYWYRQDPGQGLRLIYYSQIVNDFQKGDIAEGYSVSREKKESFPLTVTSAQKNPTAFYLCASSMNSGTGGLAGLNNEQFFGPGTRLTVL.

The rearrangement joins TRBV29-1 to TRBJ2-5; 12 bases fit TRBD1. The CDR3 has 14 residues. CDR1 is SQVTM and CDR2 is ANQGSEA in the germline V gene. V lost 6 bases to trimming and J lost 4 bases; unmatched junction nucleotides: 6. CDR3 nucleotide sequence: TGCAGCGTGATGGGACAGGGGGCTCGAGAGACCCAGTACTTC. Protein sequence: CSVMGQGARETQYF.

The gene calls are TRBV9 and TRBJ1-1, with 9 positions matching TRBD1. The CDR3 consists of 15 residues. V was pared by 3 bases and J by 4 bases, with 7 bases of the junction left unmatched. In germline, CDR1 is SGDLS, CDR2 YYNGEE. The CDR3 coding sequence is TGTGCCAGCAGCGGTCGGGGACAGGGAGGCACTGAAGCTTTCTTT. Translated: CASSGRGQGGTEAFF.

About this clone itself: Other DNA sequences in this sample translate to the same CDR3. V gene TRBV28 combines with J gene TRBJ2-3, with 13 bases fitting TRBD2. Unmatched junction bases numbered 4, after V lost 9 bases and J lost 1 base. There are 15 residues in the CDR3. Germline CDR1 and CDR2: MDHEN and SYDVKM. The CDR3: CASRGTSGGTDTQYF. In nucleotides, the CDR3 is TGTGCCAGTAGGGGGACTAGCGGGGGCACAGATACGCAGTATTTT.

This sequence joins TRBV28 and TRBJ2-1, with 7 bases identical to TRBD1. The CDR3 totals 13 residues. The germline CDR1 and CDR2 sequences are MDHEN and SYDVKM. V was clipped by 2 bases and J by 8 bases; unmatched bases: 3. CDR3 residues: CASSLPQGDEQFF. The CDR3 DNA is TGTGCCAGCAGTTTACCTCAGGGGGATGAGCAGTTCTTC.

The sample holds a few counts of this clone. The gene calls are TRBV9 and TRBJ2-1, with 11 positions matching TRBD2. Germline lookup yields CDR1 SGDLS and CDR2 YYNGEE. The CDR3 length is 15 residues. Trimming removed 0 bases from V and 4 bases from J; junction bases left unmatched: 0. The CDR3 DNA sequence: TGTGCCAGCAGCGTAGTAGCGGGAGGGTACAATGAGCAGTTCTTC. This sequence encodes CASSVVAGGYNEQFF.

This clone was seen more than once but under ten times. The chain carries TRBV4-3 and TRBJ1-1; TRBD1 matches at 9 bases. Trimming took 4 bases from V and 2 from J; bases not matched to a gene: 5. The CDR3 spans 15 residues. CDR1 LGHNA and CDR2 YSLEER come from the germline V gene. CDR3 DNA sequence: TGCGCCAGCAGCCTCCAGACAGGGGGTAACACTGAAGCTTTCTTT. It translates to CASSLQTGGNTEAFF.

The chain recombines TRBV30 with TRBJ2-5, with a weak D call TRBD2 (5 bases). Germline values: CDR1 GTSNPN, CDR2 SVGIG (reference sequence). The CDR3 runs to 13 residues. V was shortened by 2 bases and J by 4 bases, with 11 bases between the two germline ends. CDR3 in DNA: TGTGCCTGGAGTTTCGGGGATGGAGAGACCCAGTACTTC. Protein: CAWSFGDGETQYF. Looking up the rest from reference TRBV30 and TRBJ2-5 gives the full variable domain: SQTIHQWPATLVQPVGSPLSLECTVEGTSNPNLYWYRQAAGRGLQLLFYSVGIGQISSEVPQNLSASRPQDRQFILSSKKLLLSDSGFYLCAWSFGDGETQYFGPGTRLLVL.

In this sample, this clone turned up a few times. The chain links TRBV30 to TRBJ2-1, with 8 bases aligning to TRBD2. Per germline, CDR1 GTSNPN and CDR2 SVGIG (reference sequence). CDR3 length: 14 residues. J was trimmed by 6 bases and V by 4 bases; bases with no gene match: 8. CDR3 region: CAWISWLAGNEQFF. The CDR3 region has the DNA TGTGCCTGGATTTCCTGGCTAGCGGGCAATGAGCAGTTCTTC. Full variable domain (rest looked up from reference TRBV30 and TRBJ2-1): SQTIHQWPATLVQPVGSPLSLECTVEGTSNPNLYWYRQAAGRGLQLLFYSVGIGQISSEVPQNLSASRPQDRQFILSSKKLLLSDSGFYLCAWISWLAGNEQFFGPGTRLTVL.

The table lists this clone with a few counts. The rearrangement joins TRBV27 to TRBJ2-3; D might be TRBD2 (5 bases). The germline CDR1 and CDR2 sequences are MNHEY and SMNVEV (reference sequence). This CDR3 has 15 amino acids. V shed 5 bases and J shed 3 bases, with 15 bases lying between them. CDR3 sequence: CASSRAGESTDTQYF. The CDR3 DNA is TGTGCCAGCAGTCGTGCTGGGGAGAGTACAGATACGCAGTATTTT.

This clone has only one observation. CDR3 in DNA: TGTGCTAGTGGTTTGGGCCAGGGTTTGGATGAGCAGTTCTTC. Its translation: CASGLGQGLDEQFF. This chain joins TRBV12-5 and TRBJ2-1; D is perhaps TRBD1 (5 bases). The germline V gene has CDR1 LGHNT and CDR2 FRNRAP. Trimming shortened V by 1 base and J by 8 bases, and 12 bases separated the two germline ends. This CDR3 region has 14 residues.

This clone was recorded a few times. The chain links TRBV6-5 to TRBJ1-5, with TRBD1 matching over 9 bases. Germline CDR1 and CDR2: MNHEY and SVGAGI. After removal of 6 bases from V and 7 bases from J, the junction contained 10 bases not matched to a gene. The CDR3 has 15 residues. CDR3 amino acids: CASSTTGQGRQPQHF. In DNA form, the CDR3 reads TGTGCCAGCAGCACTACGGGACAGGGCCGGCAGCCCCAGCATTTT.

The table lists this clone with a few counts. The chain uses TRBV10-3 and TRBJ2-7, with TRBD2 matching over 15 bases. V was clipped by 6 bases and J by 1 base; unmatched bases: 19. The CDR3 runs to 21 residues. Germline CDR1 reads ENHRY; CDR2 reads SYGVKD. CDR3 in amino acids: CAISGRRAGLAGGPSSYEQYF. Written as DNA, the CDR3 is TGTGCCATCAGCGGGAGGAGGGCCGGACTAGCGGGAGGGCCAAGTTCCTACGAGCAGTACTTC.

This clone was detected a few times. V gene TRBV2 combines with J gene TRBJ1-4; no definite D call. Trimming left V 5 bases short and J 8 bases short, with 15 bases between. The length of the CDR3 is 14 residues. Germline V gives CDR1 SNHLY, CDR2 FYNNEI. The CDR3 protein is CASSPSGSPEKLFF. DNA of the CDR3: TGTGCCAGCAGTCCTTCCGGGTCCCCGGAAAAACTGTTTTTT.